These 22 T cell receptor beta chains were sequenced from one sample in a study of CD8+ T cells in alopecia areata. Investigators isolated RNA and reverse transcribed it into cDNA to act as the sequencing template. Assay: immunoSEQ multiplex PCR; the TCRdb copy retains only in-frame clones and omits some. Of hundreds of thousands of clones listed, more than 55% are singletons. As to treatment: oral pan-JAK inhibitor, 5-10 mg twice daily. The sample in question was CD4+ T cells sorted from blood, obtained at week 44, from a patient treated with tofacitinib. The origin of the receptors is a human donor with alopecia areata.

J is TRBJ1-2 and V is TRBV20-1; the D is unclear. Trimming cost V 3 bases and J 6 bases, with 8 bases left between them. Germline V gene data show CDR1 as DFQATT and CDR2 as SNEGSKA (reference sequence). The length of the CDR3 is 11 residues. The CDR3 DNA reads as TGCAGTGCTAGCTTAGGCGATGGCTACACCTTC. Translating gives CSASLGDGYTF.

This clone came up a few times. The chain carries TRBV10-3 and TRBJ2-3; D possibly corresponds to TRBD2 (7 bases). The CDR3 has 14 amino acids. CDR1 and CDR2 (germline): ENHRY, SYGVKD. Trimming removed 6 bases from V and 3 bases from J, with 13 bases in between. CDR3 DNA sequence: TGTGCCATCAGAGGCGGGGGCGAGACAGATACGCAGTATTTT. Translation gives CAIRGGGETDTQYF.

The CDR3 DNA reads TGCGCCAGCAGCTTCCGCCCGGGTACGAATGAGCAGTTCTTC. This codes for CASSFRPGTNEQFF. The chain uses TRBV5-1 and TRBJ2-1; D call uncertain. The CDR3 is 14 residues long. CDR1 is SGHRS, CDR2 YFSETQ, per germline. With 2 bases removed from V and 7 bases from J, the gap between germline ends came to 13 bases. Based on the CDR3 plus reference TRBV5-1 and TRBJ2-1, the full variable domain is KAGVTQTPRYLIKTRGQQVTLSCSPISGHRSVSWYQQTPGQGLQFLFEYFSETQRNKGNFPGRFSGRQFSNSRSEMNVSTLELGDSALYLCASSFRPGTNEQFFGPGTRLTVL.

V gene TRBV10-3 combines with J gene TRBJ1-6; perhaps TRBD1 as D (5 bases). CDR1 is ENHRY and CDR2 is SYGVKD in the germline V gene. CDR3 length: 17 residues. V lost 2 bases to trimming and J lost 0 bases, with 11 bases between them. As DNA, the CDR3 is TGTGCCATCAGTGAGATGTGGGGGATCTCCTATAATTCACCCCTCCACTTT. Protein: CAISEMWGISYNSPLHF.

The CDR3: CASSLDVRIDEQFF. The CDR3 DNA follows: TGCGCCAGCAGCTTGGATGTTAGAATCGATGAGCAGTTCTTC. V gene TRBV5-1 combines with J gene TRBJ2-1; D gene uncertain. Germline V gene sequence: CDR1 SGHRS, CDR2 YFSETQ. The length of the CDR3 is 14 residues. V lost 0 bases, J lost 8 bases, and 12 bases lay in between.

The chain uses TRBV6-6 and TRBJ2-1; 8 bases align to TRBD2. The J segment lost 7 bases and the V segment lost 10 bases, leaving 9 bases of the junction unmatched. This CDR3 has 13 amino acids. CDR1 MNHNY and CDR2 SVGAGI come from the germline V gene (reference sequence). The CDR3 coding sequence is TGTGCCACCGGGACTAGATCCCCAAATGAGCAGTTCTTC. This codes for CATGTRSPNEQFF.

This chain uses TRBV10-2 with TRBJ1-2; 8 bases are shared with TRBD1. The CDR3 is 19 amino acids. Germline-derived CDR1 and CDR2 are WSHSY and SAAADI. The ends lost 1 base at V and 3 bases at J; junction bases unmatched: 16. The DNA for the CDR3 is TGCGCCAGCAGTGAGTTCTCAAAAACCCGACAGGGGTCCTACTATGGCTACACCTTC. It yields the protein CASSEFSKTRQGSYYGYTF.

The chain has TRBV10-3 and TRBJ1-2, with no clear D. Germline CDR1 is ENHRY and CDR2 is SYGVKD. With 0 bases removed from V and 9 bases from J, the gap between germline ends came to 17 bases. The CDR3 contains 15 residues. The CDR3 nucleotides read TGTGCCATCAGTGAGTCCACGGCAGCCTACCGGAGCTACACCTTC. This gives the protein CAISESTAAYRSYTF.

The sample holds a few counts of this clone. The chain joins TRBV2 to TRBJ2-7; 7 bases are shared with TRBD2. The length of the CDR3 is 14 residues. V shed 6 bases, J shed 2 bases, and the junction held 7 bases outside the gene matches. Germline CDR1 is SNHLY and CDR2 is FYNNEI. The CDR3 nucleotides read TGTGCCAGCAGGGGACTAAGAAACACCTACGAGCAGTACTTC. Translating gives CASRGLRNTYEQYF.

This clone was recorded a few times. The chain joins TRBV25-1 to TRBJ2-5; D is ambiguous. The germline V gene has CDR1 MGHDK and CDR2 SYGVNS. The V gene lost 4 bases and the J gene lost 3 bases, with 3 bases spanning the gap. The CDR3 consists of 11 residues. DNA of the CDR3: TGTGCCAGCAGTGGGGAAGAGACCCAGTACTTC. Amino acids: CASSGEETQYF.

The chain carries TRBV30 and TRBJ1-2, with 8 bases aligning to TRBD1. V lost 1 base, J lost 10 bases, and 11 bases stayed unmatched. The germline CDR1 and CDR2 sequences are GTSNPN and SVGIG (reference sequence). The CDR3 is 14 residues long. Here the CDR3 DNA reads TGTGCCTGGAGTGGGACCGGGACAGGCTATCCCTACACCTTC. It translates to CAWSGTGTGYPYTF.

This clone was found a few times. The rearrangement uses TRBV14 and TRBJ1-3; D perhaps matches TRBD1 (6 bases). Germline loops: CDR1 SGHDN, CDR2 FVKESK. The CDR3 runs 14 residues. V lost 6 bases and J lost 0, with 9 bases in between. The CDR3, as DNA: TGTGCCAGCAGACAGGGCGGCTCTGGAAACACCATATATTTT. This codes for CASRQGGSGNTIYF.

As DNA, the CDR3 is TGCGCCAGCACCACAGGGGGACAGAACACTGAAGCTTTCTTT. Protein product: CASTTGGQNTEAFF. The chain joins TRBV5-1 to TRBJ1-1, with TRBD1 matching over 8 bases. Trimming took 6 bases from V and 1 from J; bases not matched to a gene: 5. Germline values: CDR1 SGHRS, CDR2 YFSETQ. The length of the CDR3 is 14 residues.

This clone was counted between two and nine times. J is TRBJ2-1 and V is TRBV5-6, with 12 positions matching TRBD2. Per germline, CDR1 SGHDT and CDR2 YYEEEE. Trimming at V came to 0 bases and at J to 8 bases, leaving 12 bases not matched to a gene. The CDR3 is 18 amino acids. DNA for the CDR3: TGTGCCAGCAGCTTGGGGGCAATGGGGACTAGCGGGTTGGATGAGCAGTTCTTC. This translates into CASSLGAMGTSGLDEQFF.

V and J are TRBV4-3 and TRBJ1-6; 8 positions match TRBD1. V lost 0 bases and J lost 10; bases outside the gene matches: 5. CDR3 length: 15 residues. The germline V gene encodes CDR1 LGHNA and CDR2 YSLEER. The CDR3 loop reads CASSQEQGAVSPLHF. CDR3 bases: TGCGCCAGCAGCCAAGAGCAGGGGGCCGTCTCACCCCTCCACTTT.

The V gene is TRBV15, the J gene TRBJ2-6; unclear D gene. V dropped 0 bases and J dropped 0 bases, with 6 bases sitting between them. The CDR3 length is 16 residues. The V gene's germline CDR1 is LNHNV and CDR2 YYDKDF (reference sequence). CDR3 residues: CATSRELNSGANVLTF. CDR3 coding DNA: TGTGCCACCAGCAGAGAGCTGAACTCTGGGGCCAACGTCCTGACTTTC. Drawing the rest from reference TRBV15 and TRBJ2-6, the complete variable domain is DAMVIQNPRYQVTQFGKPVTLSCSQTLNHNVMYWYQQKSSQAPKLLFHYYDKDFNNEADTPDNFQSRRPNTSFCFLDIRSPGLGDTAMYLCATSRELNSGANVLTFGAGSRLTVL.

The rearrangement joins TRBV15 to TRBJ2-7; 9 nucleotides line up with TRBD1. From germline, CDR1 is LNHNV and CDR2 YYDKDF (reference sequence). The CDR3 has 16 amino acids. With V trimmed by 0 bases and J by 3 bases, 6 bases remained unmatched. The CDR3 nucleotides are TGTGCCACCAGCAGAGATTTTGGACAGGGGATCTACGAGCAGTACTTC. It codes for CATSRDFGQGIYEQYF.

The chain combines TRBV2 with TRBJ2-1; no clear D gene. The CDR3 runs to 15 residues. The V and J ends lost 6 bases and 0 bases respectively, with 12 bases between them. Germline CDR1 reads SNHLY; CDR2 reads FYNNEI. DNA of the CDR3: TGTGCCAGCAGGAAGACGGATAGCTCCTACAATGAGCAGTTCTTC. Amino acids: CASRKTDSSYNEQFF.

This clone was seen more than once but under ten times. The rearrangement uses TRBV7-2 and TRBJ1-6; 9 bases line up with TRBD1. CDR3 size: 15 residues. The ends lost 5 bases at V and 10 bases at J; junction bases unmatched: 9. Germline lookup yields CDR1 SGHTA and CDR2 FQGNSA. In DNA form, the CDR3 reads TGTGCCAGCAGCACTGGGACAGGGACGTACTCACCCCTCCACTTT. Its translation is CASSTGTGTYSPLHF. The full variable domain, with the rest looked up from reference TRBV7-2 and TRBJ1-6, is GAGVSQSPSNKVTEKGKDVELRCDPISGHTALYWYRQSLGQGLEFLIYFQGNSAPDKSGLPSDRFSAERTGGSVSTLTIQRTQQEDSAVYLCASSTGTGTYSPLHFGNGTRLTVT.

A few counts support this clone. This chain uses TRBV13 with TRBJ2-5, with TRBD2 matching over 8 bases. The germline gives CDR1 PRHDT, CDR2 FYEKMQ (reference sequence). The CDR3 is 13 amino acids. J was trimmed by 6 bases and V by 8 bases; bases with no gene match: 8. The CDR3 region has the DNA TGTGCCAGCGGCCGGGGGGGCAGGAAGACCCAGTACTTC. This sequence encodes CASGRGGRKTQYF.

The V gene is TRBV29-1, the J gene TRBJ2-4, with 7 nucleotides matching TRBD1. Trimming took 4 bases from V and 5 from J; bases not matched to a gene: 2. The CDR3 spans 12 residues. From germline, CDR1 is SQVTM and CDR2 ANQGSEA. CDR3 bases: TGCAGCGTTGTGACAGGGCAAAACATTCAGTACTTC. As protein: CSVVTGQNIQYF.

This clone came up once. The rearrangement uses TRBV13 and TRBJ1-6; D gene unclear. The V gene's germline CDR1 is PRHDT and CDR2 FYEKMQ (reference sequence). V was trimmed by 3 bases and J by 8 bases, leaving 5 bases between them. The CDR3 has 12 amino acids. In DNA form, the CDR3 reads TGTGCCAGCAGCTTGAACGATTCACCCCTCCACTTT. Translating gives CASSLNDSPLHF.